The clone carrying this TCR beta chain was counted at least ten times. The antigen is undetermined. Other DNA variants within this sample encode the same CDR3. The data originate from a study of shared clonotypes between healthy human individuals. On the study more broadly: Per donor, CD8 memory used one plate, CD8 naive used two, CD4 memory used three and CD4 naive used three.

Generated by immunoSEQ multiplex PCR, the TCRdb table keeps only in-frame clones and is missing some. The table records 1 million to 1.2 million clones, 60% to 85% of them present only once. The CDR3 runs to 14 residues. With 6 bases removed from V and 4 bases from J, the gap between germline ends came to 10 bases. Per the germline V gene, CDR1 is MNHNS and CDR2 is SASEGT. Study-level results: The study sampled only blood, and tissue repertoires likely differ.

Sample: memory CD4+ T cells from PBMCs. Regarding subset: CD45RA-negative fraction. The receptor's source is a man between 18 and 35 years old in good health. Some clones in this sample may be carry-over from other donors' samples. This chain links TRBV6-1 with TRBJ1-6; D not certain. The CDR3 reads CASSSGPYNSPLHF. The CDR3 bases are TGTGCCAGCAGCTCCGGGCCATATAATTCACCCCTCCACTTT.